This T cell receptor beta chain was captured in a study of tumor-infiltrating lymphocytes in localized non-small cell lung cancer. Across the study: Some samples were collected after neoadjuvant chemotherapy; smokers, never-smokers and several histologies were included. From each patient, both tumor and uninvolved lung, non-adjacent to tumor, were sampled. Study-wide points: No T-cell fraction difference was seen between IM1 and IM2 tumors.

Notes on this clone: Its antigen is unidentified.

The data were produced by immunoSEQ multiplex PCR, yet TCRdb's version contains in-frame clones alone and is incomplete. Found here are tens of thousands of clones, 69% of them singletons; the top ten hold roughly 14%. V lost 0 bases to trimming and J lost 7 bases, with 4 bases between them. This CDR3 is 12 amino acids long. Germline V lookup: CDR1 SGHAT, CDR2 FQNNGV. Sample: lung tumor tissue. This receptor was identified in a human donor with non-small cell lung cancer. This sequence joins TRBV11-2 and TRBJ2-1; D is ambiguous. The DNA for the CDR3 is TGTGCCAGCAGCTTAGAGCAGAATGAGCAGTTCTTC. Encoded protein: CASSLEQNEQFF.